These 13 T cell receptor beta chains were all obtained from the same sample, sequenced in a study of CD8+ T cells in alopecia areata (dated by TCRdb to 2017 to 2018). The time point label, as the study defines it: around 26 weeks on oral tofacitinib. This specimen's treatment or condition label, per the study, means: oral pan-JAK inhibitor, 5-10 mg twice daily. The library relied on the immunoSEQ multiplex PCR assay. To provide template for TCR sequencing, every sample had RNA extracted and reverse transcribed into cDNA. Held by TCRdb, this immuneACCESS table contains in-frame sequences only and omits some clones. Under half of the omission traces to an unresolved V gene where checked; the cause of the rest is unknown. In all, the sample holds over 100,000 clones, and about 60% of those were seen once. The ten most abundant clones make up 9.5% to 15% of the sample. Source: CD8+ T cells sorted from blood, taken at week 24, from a patient treated with tofacitinib. All receptors come from a human donor with alopecia areata.

This clone came up a few times. This CDR3 is CASSQEGTGEGYEQYF. CDR3 nucleotides: TGTGCCAGCAGCCAAGAGGGGACAGGGGAAGGGTACGAGCAGTACTTC. The genes are TRBV7-3 and TRBJ2-7, with 10 positions matching TRBD1. V lost 5 bases and J lost 4; bases outside the gene matches: 11. The germline CDR1 and CDR2 sequences are SGHTA and FQGTGA. The CDR3 sequence is 16 residues long.

This rearrangement joins TRBV9 to TRBJ2-4; D is perhaps TRBD1 (5 bases). This CDR3 comprises 14 residues. V lost 10 bases, J lost 0 bases, and 14 bases lay in between. Germline V gives CDR1 SGDLS, CDR2 YYNGEE. The chain's CDR3 is CARQTNPAKNIQYF. CDR3 nucleotides: TGTGCCCGACAGACCAACCCAGCCAAAAACATTCAGTACTTC.

Points on this clone: The sample has other DNA sequences that encode this CDR3 too. V usage is TRBV30 and J usage is TRBJ1-5; D might be TRBD1 (5 bases). The CDR3 is made up of 13 amino acids. Germline V gene data show CDR1 as GTSNPN and CDR2 as SVGIG (reference sequence). V lost 0 bases to trimming and J lost 2 bases, with 5 bases between them. The CDR3, as DNA: TGTGCCTGGAGTGTACAGGGCAATCAGCCCCAGCATTTT. It translates to CAWSVQGNQPQHF.

This clone was seen a few times. The chain carries TRBV29-1 and TRBJ1-1; no clear D gene. The CDR3 is made up of 11 amino acids. The V end lost 7 bases, the J end lost 7 bases, and 13 bases lay between the germline ends. Per germline, CDR1 SQVTM and CDR2 ANQGSEA. The CDR3: CSAPRGIEAFF. The DNA of the CDR3 is TGCAGCGCCCCCCGAGGGATTGAAGCTTTCTTT.

This clone was detected ten times or more. This CDR3 is CASSLPPDAPRLTEAFF. The CDR3 DNA sequence: TGCGCCAGCAGCCTCCCCCCGGACGCCCCGCGATTGACTGAAGCTTTCTTT. The genes are TRBV4-1 and TRBJ1-1; D not certain. V lost 4 bases to trimming and J lost 5 bases, with 23 bases between them. Germline V gene sequence: CDR1 MGHRA, CDR2 YSYEKL. The CDR3 extends over 17 amino acids.

The chain combines TRBV10-3 with TRBJ2-5; 7 bases line up with TRBD2. J was trimmed by 2 bases and V by 3 bases; bases with no gene match: 3. Germline V CDR1 and CDR2: ENHRY, SYGVKD. CDR3 length: 14 amino acids. The CDR3 protein is CAISDLGGQETQYF. CDR3 in DNA: TGTGCCATCAGTGATTTGGGAGGGCAAGAGACCCAGTACTTC.

This rearrangement joins TRBV2 to TRBJ2-7; D call uncertain. Germline-derived CDR1 and CDR2 are SNHLY and FYNNEI. The CDR3 totals 15 residues. Trimming took 3 bases from V and 0 from J, leaving 12 bases between them. The CDR3 DNA follows: TGTGCCAGCAGTGACTGGACCGAGAGCTCCTACGAGCAGTACTTC. Translated: CASSDWTESSYEQYF.

This clone has more than one count but fewer than ten. The CDR3 protein is CSLLGGAGEQFF. DNA of the CDR3: TGCAGCCTTCTAGGGGGGGCGGGCGAGCAGTTCTTC. V gene TRBV29-1 combines with J gene TRBJ2-1, with a possible D match to TRBD2 (7 bases). Deletions cut 8 bases from V and 10 bases from J, with 18 bases between. This CDR3 is built from 12 residues. CDR1 SQVTM and CDR2 ANQGSEA come from the germline V gene.

This rearrangement joins TRBV6-5 to TRBJ1-2; a weak D match, TRBD1 (6 bases). Germline assignment: CDR1 MNHEY and CDR2 SVGAGI. Trimming cost V 2 bases and J 8 bases, with 12 bases left between them. The length of the CDR3 is 13 residues. This chain's CDR3 is CASSYGGREGYTF. CDR3 sequence (DNA): TGTGCCAGCAGTTACGGGGGGCGTGAGGGCTACACCTTC.

The rearrangement joins TRBV30 to TRBJ1-4; TRBD1 is a possible D gene (6 bases). This CDR3 is built from 17 residues. Germline V gene lookup returns CDR1 GTSNPN and CDR2 SVGIG (reference sequence). V was shortened by 1 base and J by 0 bases, with 15 bases between the two germline ends. DNA for the CDR3: TGTGCCTGGAGTGAAGATGTAGGGGGGCCAACTAATGAAAAACTGTTTTTT. Translating gives CAWSEDVGGPTNEKLFF.

The chain has TRBV5-6 and TRBJ1-1; TRBD1 matches at 7 bases. Germline V gives CDR1 SGHDT, CDR2 YYEEEE. The CDR3 loop spans 12 amino acids. V was clipped by 4 bases and J by 7 bases; unmatched bases: 4. The CDR3 protein is CASSPGTDEAFF. CDR3 DNA sequence: TGTGCCAGCAGCCCGGGGACAGATGAAGCTTTCTTT. The complete variable domain, with remaining parts taken from reference TRBV5-6 and TRBJ1-1, reads DAGVTQSPTHLIKTRGQQVTLRCSPKSGHDTVSWYQQALGQGPQFIFQYYEEEERQRGNFPDRFSGHQFPNYSSELNVNALLLGDSALYLCASSPGTDEAFFGQGTRLTVV.

The chain combines TRBV7-6 with TRBJ2-3, with D possibly TRBD1 on 6 matching bases. The ends were cut back, 3 bases at V and 2 bases at J, with 12 bases in the middle. Germline CDR1 is SGHVS and CDR2 is FNYEAQ. CDR3 length equals 15 residues. CDR3 sequence reads: CASSLGARTTDTQYF. DNA for the CDR3: TGTGCCAGCAGCTTGGGGGCGCGAACCACAGATACGCAGTATTTT.

This rearrangement joins TRBV7-2 to TRBJ1-2; tentatively, D is TRBD1 (5 bases). Trimming removed 3 bases at V and 4 bases at J, with 9 bases between. The length of the CDR3 is 13 residues. The germline gives CDR1 SGHTA, CDR2 FQGNSA. Written as DNA, the CDR3 is TGTGCCAGCAGCTTCGGGGGGAGCTATGGCTACACCTTC. This gives the protein CASSFGGSYGYTF.